This T cell receptor (beta chain) derives from a study of memory CD4+ T cells and cytomegalovirus serostatus. Overall study context: This sample comes from healthy Belgian adults, 8 to 10 CMV seropositive, around 26 seronegative. General study results and limits: The CMV-associated TCR signature appears largely within the CD4+ memory repertoire.

Between the trimmed V and J ends, which lost 2 bases and 7 bases, there was a span of 6 bases. This CDR3 region has 11 residues. In germline, CDR1 is MNHNY, CDR2 SVGAGI (reference sequence). Single viable CD3+CD4+CD8-CD45RO+ cells were sorted as the memory CD4+ T cells. Comments on this clone: Its target is unknown.

Profiled with immunoSEQ multiplex PCR; TCRdb holds only in-frame clones, not every one. This sample has roughly 60,000 clones, with roughly four fifths found just once. The sequence came from an adult in good health and CMV-seronegative. This chain joins TRBV6-6 and TRBJ2-7, with D hard to call. The sequenced sample was memory CD4+ T cells from blood. Written as DNA, the CDR3 is TGTGCCAGCAGTTACAAAGGGGAGCAGTACTTC. Amino acids: CASSYKGEQYF.